The 4 T cell receptor beta chains in this list originate from one sample, sequenced in a study of T cell responses to AZD1222 COVID-19 vaccine. Method: immunoSEQ multiplex PCR; TCRdb's copy keeps in-frame clones and lacks some. Among more than 110,000 clones listed, about nine tenths were seen once. This specimen was peripheral blood, taken on day 0 of AZD1222 vaccination. These TCRs come from an adult in good health.

This clone was counted once. The chain recombines TRBV7-8 with TRBJ2-5; 8 bases align to TRBD2. CDR3 length equals 15 residues. The V gene end was trimmed by 7 bases and the J gene end by 4 bases; junction bases not matched to a gene: 11. From germline, CDR1 is SGHVS and CDR2 FQNEAQ. In nucleotides, the CDR3 is TGTGCCAGCAAACGGGTTCTCCTAGCGGGAGAGACCCAGTACTTC. Its protein is CASKRVLLAGETQYF.

The chain employs TRBV18 and TRBJ2-4; D not resolved. Trimming removed 3 bases from V and 1 base from J, with 10 bases in between. From germline, CDR1 is KGHSH and CDR2 LQKENI. The CDR3 length is 15 residues. The CDR3 DNA reads as TGTGCCAGCTCACCCCCGGATCGGGCCAAAAACATTCAGTACTTC. Translated, it gives CASSPPDRAKNIQYF.

This rearrangement joins TRBV30 to TRBJ1-2; D remains unclear. The V gene lost 0 bases and the J gene lost 0 bases, with 11 bases spanning the gap. Germline-derived CDR1 and CDR2 are GTSNPN and SVGIG (reference sequence). The CDR3 covers 15 residues. The CDR3 region has the DNA TGTGCCTGGAGTGTACTTGCGGGATCTAACTATGGCTACACCTTC. It translates to CAWSVLAGSNYGYTF.

This clone occurred a few times. V gene TRBV28 combines with J gene TRBJ2-1; 9 bases agree with TRBD2. The V segment lost 8 bases and the J segment 7 bases; nucleotides outside the gene matches: 6. The V gene's germline CDR1 is MDHEN and CDR2 SYDVKM. The CDR3 consists of 13 residues. The CDR3 nucleotides read TGTGCCAGCGTGAGGAGCGGGAGGAATGAGCAGTTCTTC. Translation: CASVRSGRNEQFF. Looking up the rest from reference TRBV28 and TRBJ2-1 gives the full variable domain: DVKVTQSSRYLVKRTGEKVFLECVQDMDHENMFWYRQDPGLGLRLIYFSYDVKMKEKGDIPEGYSVSREKKERFSLILESASTNQTSMYLCASVRSGRNEQFFGPGTRLTVL.